This passage covers 14 T cell receptor beta chains from one sample sequenced in a study of response to subunit inactivated influenza vaccine. A single record per CDR3 protein comes from TCRdb applying MiXCR to the RT-PCR reads. The sample yields 150,000 to 200,000 distinct CDR3 sequences, approximately 12% seen once. This sample also appeared in a second study, on T cells expressing NK-cell markers. As reported in that work: The authors made TCR beta cDNA libraries by 5'RACE template switching. This switching added a universal primer site and UMIs.

The input for sequencing was CD8+ T cells sorted from PBMCs, taken roughly 12 days after vaccination. Every receptor here comes from a man aged 45 to 65 who received an inactivated influenza vaccine.

The chain couples TRBV7-9 to TRBJ2-5; 12 bases are a match to TRBD2. Germline lookup yields CDR1 SEHNR and CDR2 FQNEAQ (reference sequence). V lost 5 bases to trimming and J lost 3 bases; unmatched junction nucleotides: 7. The CDR3 sequence is 16 residues long. CDR3 bases: TGTGCCAGCAGCAGCCCTAGCGGGGGGGCGGAAGAGACCCAGTACTTC. Translation: CASSSPSGGAEETQYF.

This clonotype was seen at least ten times. This chain joins TRBV6-2 or TRBV6-3 and TRBJ1-1; 9 positions match TRBD1. V gave up 6 bases and J gave up 6 bases; unmatched junction bases: 11. There are 15 residues in the CDR3. Germline CDR1 MNHEY, CDR2 SVGEGT. CDR3 sequence: CASRKQGAFISEAFF. DNA for the CDR3: TGTGCCAGCAGAAAACAGGGGGCGTTCATTTCTGAAGCTTTCTTT.

This clonotype showed up just a few times. The chain carries TRBV9 and TRBJ2-2, with 11 bases matching TRBD2. The CDR3 loop spans 18 amino acids. V lost 1 base, J lost 2 bases, and 7 bases stayed unmatched. Per the germline V gene, CDR1 is SGDLS and CDR2 is YYNGEE. The CDR3 loop is CASSVRSSGRPNTGELFF. In nucleotides, the CDR3 is TGTGCCAGCAGCGTAAGATCTAGCGGGAGGCCAAACACCGGGGAGCTGTTTTTT.

In its sample, this clonotype was seen many times. The genes are TRBV7-9 and TRBJ2-5; tentatively, D is TRBD1 or TRBD2 (6 bases each). CDR1 and CDR2 from the germline V gene are SEHNR and FQNEAQ (reference sequence). V was cut by 1 base and J by 5 bases, with 11 bases left in between. The CDR3 loop spans 14 amino acids. The CDR3 DNA reads as TGTGCCAGCAGCTTAGTCGGGGGCTCGGAGACCCAGTACTTC. It translates to CASSLVGGSETQYF.

This rearrangement joins TRBV4-2 to TRBJ1-1; 9 bases align to TRBD1. The CDR3 loop spans 14 amino acids. V was pared by 3 bases and J by 7 bases, with 6 bases of the junction left unmatched. Germline loops: CDR1 LGHNA, CDR2 YNFKEQ. The chain's CDR3 is CASSQDRGEDEAFF. The CDR3 nucleotides are TGTGCCAGCAGCCAGGACAGGGGTGAGGATGAAGCTTTCTTT.

This chain joins TRBV5-1 and TRBJ2-7; D is unresolved. V dropped 7 bases and J dropped 2 bases, with 13 bases sitting between them. Germline V gene data show CDR1 as SGHRS and CDR2 as YFSETQ. There are 13 residues in the CDR3. The CDR3 here is CASGEDDTYEQYF. The DNA of the CDR3 is TGCGCCAGCGGAGAGGACGATACCTACGAGCAGTACTTC.

This rearrangement joins TRBV2 to TRBJ1-1; TRBD1 might be the D (5 bases). This CDR3 has 13 residues. V was trimmed by 10 bases and J by 7 bases, leaving 19 bases between them. Germline V CDR1 and CDR2: SNHLY, FYNNEI. The CDR3 DNA follows: TGTGCCATCCCTGACGGGGCGGGGGGTGAAGCTTTCTTT. Its translation is CAIPDGAGGEAFF. The full variable domain, with the rest looked up from reference TRBV2 and TRBJ1-1, is EPEVTQTPSHQVTQMGQEVILRCVPISNHLYFYWYRQILGQKVEFLVSFYNNEISEKSEIFDDQFSVERPDGSNFTLKIRSTKLEDSAMYFCAIPDGAGGEAFFGQGTRLTVV.

This clonotype came up many times. The chain is built from TRBV7-9 and TRBJ1-1; D remains ambiguous. V lost 1 base to trimming and J lost 8 bases, with 8 bases between them. Germline V gene sequence: CDR1 SEHNR, CDR2 FQNEAQ (reference sequence). This CDR3 comprises 12 residues. CDR3 amino acids: CASSLGNWEAFF. For the CDR3, the DNA is TGTGCCAGCAGCTTAGGGAACTGGGAAGCTTTCTTT.

The chain combines TRBV15 with TRBJ1-5; D unclear. The CDR3 covers 14 residues. Per germline, CDR1 LNHNV and CDR2 YYDKDF (reference sequence). Trimming left V 0 bases short and J 0 bases short, with 3 bases between. The CDR3 nucleotides read TGTGCCACCAGCAGAGATTCTAGCAATCAGCCCCAGCATTTT. Translation gives CATSRDSSNQPQHF.

The V gene is TRBV27, the J gene TRBJ2-5; D is ambiguous. V lost 4 bases to trimming and J lost 5 bases, with 17 bases between them. The CDR3 sequence is 15 residues long. Germline V CDR1 and CDR2: MNHEY, SMNVEV (reference sequence). Here the CDR3 reads CASSSTEVSLETQYF. The CDR3 nucleotides are TGTGCCAGCAGTTCTACCGAAGTGTCTTTGGAGACCCAGTACTTC.

The J gene is TRBJ2-7, the V gene TRBV28, with 9 bases fitting TRBD1. The V gene end was trimmed by 5 bases and the J gene end by 7 bases; junction bases not matched to a gene: 9. Germline CDR1 and CDR2: MDHEN and SYDVKM. The CDR3 sequence is 14 residues long. CDR3 sequence: CASSGLGQGWEQYF. The CDR3 DNA reads TGTGCCAGCAGTGGACTGGGACAGGGTTGGGAGCAGTACTTC.

The sample holds a few counts of this clonotype. This chain connects TRBV15 to TRBJ1-1; D unresolved. This CDR3 spans 14 amino acids. The germline V gene has CDR1 LNHNV and CDR2 YYDKDF (reference sequence). V lost 0 bases and J 3 bases, leaving 8 bases between the germline ends. CDR3: CATSREPGDTEAFF. The CDR3 coding sequence is TGTGCCACCAGCAGAGAGCCCGGGGACACTGAAGCTTTCTTT. The full variable domain, completed using reference TRBV15 and TRBJ1-1, is DAMVIQNPRYQVTQFGKPVTLSCSQTLNHNVMYWYQQKSSQAPKLLFHYYDKDFNNEADTPDNFQSRRPNTSFCFLDIRSPGLGDTAMYLCATSREPGDTEAFFGQGTRLTVV.

This clonotype was observed a few times. The chain recombines TRBV15 with TRBJ2-3; perhaps TRBD1 as D (6 bases). Per the germline V gene, CDR1 is LNHNV and CDR2 is YYDKDF (reference sequence). The CDR3 runs to 16 residues. V dropped 0 bases and J dropped 1 base, with 11 bases sitting between them. The CDR3 sequence is CATSRELPGGTDTQYF. CDR3 sequence (DNA): TGTGCCACCAGCAGAGAATTGCCAGGGGGCACAGATACGCAGTATTTT.

This clonotype was picked up a small number of times. V usage is TRBV5-1 and J usage is TRBJ2-7, with TRBD1 identical over 8 bases. Per germline, CDR1 SGHRS and CDR2 YFSETQ. The J segment lost 3 bases and the V segment lost 1 base, leaving 3 bases of the junction unmatched. This CDR3 contains 14 residues. CDR3 sequence (DNA): TGCGCCAGCAGCTTGTACGGACAGGGCTACGAGCAGTACTTC. The encoded protein is CASSLYGQGYEQYF. The full variable domain, rest sourced from reference TRBV5-1 and TRBJ2-7, is KAGVTQTPRYLIKTRGQQVTLSCSPISGHRSVSWYQQTPGQGLQFLFEYFSETQRNKGNFPGRFSGRQFSNSRSEMNVSTLELGDSALYLCASSLYGQGYEQYFGPGTRLTVT.